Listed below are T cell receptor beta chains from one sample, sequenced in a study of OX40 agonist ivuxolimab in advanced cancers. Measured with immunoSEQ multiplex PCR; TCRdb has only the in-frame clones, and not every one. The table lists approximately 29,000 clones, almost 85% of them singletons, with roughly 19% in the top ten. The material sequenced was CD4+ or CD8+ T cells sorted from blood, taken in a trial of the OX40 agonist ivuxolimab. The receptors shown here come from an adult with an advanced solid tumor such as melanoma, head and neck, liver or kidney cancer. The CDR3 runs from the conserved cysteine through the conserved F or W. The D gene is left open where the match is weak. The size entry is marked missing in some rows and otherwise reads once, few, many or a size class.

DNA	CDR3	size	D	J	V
TGTGCCAGCAGCGTAGTTCAGCGGGAGCAGTTCTTC	CASSVVQREQFF	-	-	TRBJ2-1	TRBV9
TGTGCCAGCAGTTTTGGAGTCGGGGAGCTGTTTTTT	CASSFGVGELFF	once	-	TRBJ2-2	TRBV27
TGTGCTAGTGGTCCTGGACAGGGGGGAAGCAATCAGCCCCAGCATTTT	CASGPGQGGSNQPQHF	-	TRBD1	TRBJ1-5	TRBV12-5
TGTGCCAGCAGTGAACGACAGTTTTCCTACGAGCAGTACTTC	CASSERQFSYEQYF	-	-	TRBJ2-7	TRBV6-1
TGTGCCAGCAGTTTGTCAGGGGGCTGGAGCTATAGCAATCAGCCCCAGCATTTT	CASSLSGGWSYSNQPQHF	-	TRBD1	TRBJ1-5	TRBV27
TGCGCCAGCAGACTCGGGACAGGGATCCATGGCTACACCTTC	CASRLGTGIHGYTF	few	TRBD1	TRBJ1-2	TRBV10-2
TGTGCCAGCAGTCTTTACAGGGGGCGCCGGGAGACCCAGTACTTC	CASSLYRGRRETQYF	-	TRBD1	TRBJ2-5	TRBV14
TGTGCCAGCAGCCCACGGGACAGGAGGGACACTGAAGCTTTCTTT	CASSPRDRRDTEAFF	once	TRBD1	TRBJ1-1	TRBV11-3
TGTGCCTGGAGCCCACCCACAGCAACTAATGAAAAACTGTTTTTT	CAWSPPTATNEKLFF	-	-	TRBJ1-4	TRBV30
TGTGCCAGCAGTGATCGTCCCCTAGCGGGGACCAATGAGCAGTTCTTC	CASSDRPLAGTNEQFF	-	TRBD2	TRBJ2-1	TRBV2
TGTGCCAGCAGCCTTGGAGCGTTTAGGACCCAGTACTTC	CASSLGAFRTQYF	once	-	TRBJ2-5	TRBV5-8
TGTGCCAGCAGTCCGGGTGGGGGAGTCGAGCAGTACTTC	CASSPGGGVEQYF	-	-	TRBJ2-7	TRBV6-5
TGTGCCTGGAGCCCCGGGACACGGGGGGCCTACGAGCAGTACTTC	CAWSPGTRGAYEQYF	-	-	TRBJ2-7	TRBV30
TGTGCCAGCAGTTCGACAGGGAACGCTCAGCCCCAGCATTTT	CASSSTGNAQPQHF	-	TRBD1	TRBJ1-5	TRBV27
TGTGCCTGGAGTGTCACAGGGAGGTCCACCTACGAGCAGTACTTC	CAWSVTGRSTYEQYF	-	-	TRBJ2-7	TRBV30
TGTGCCAGCAGCTTAGGGAGCTCTGGGGCCAACGTCCTGACTTTC	CASSLGSSGANVLTF	once	-	TRBJ2-6	TRBV7-3
TGCGCCAGCAGCCAAGTCGTTGGAGCTTACGAGCAGTACTTC	CASSQVVGAYEQYF	-	-	TRBJ2-7	TRBV4-3
TGTGCCAGTAGTCCCCCGGACAGGGGGGAAAATTCACCCCTCCACTTT	CASSPPDRGENSPLHF	-	TRBD1	TRBJ1-6	TRBV19